This TCR beta chain is from a study of shared clonotypes between healthy human individuals (dated by TCRdb to 2018 to 2020). Background on the whole study: Three men and a couple of women, aged 18 to 49 years, made up the cohort. Per donor, three plates each were used for CD4 naive and CD4 memory, two for CD8 naive, and one for CD8 memory. To estimate repertoire size and how much clonotypes are shared between individuals, the study performed deep sequencing of blood TCR repertoires from roughly five healthy adults. Different laboratories and diverse techniques were used to prepare libraries and sequence TCR repertoires, to increase sequencing depth and limit assay-specific biases. Each donor's leukapheresis produced roughly between roughly 0.85 and 9.5 billion PBMCs. What the authors observed across the whole study: Compared with non-shared clonotypes, clonotypes shared by all four sorted-subset donors had higher generation probabilities. Based on pairwise subsampling, the degree of clonotype sharing among donors was expected to be affected by sequencing depth. Even with the large sequencing depth, rarefaction of the sorted-subset datasets indicated that sequencing was incomplete. When a few donors were compared, the shared fraction of clonotypes was about 5.4% for naive CD4, 3.5% for naive CD8, more than 2% for memory CD4, and around 0.37% for memory CD8. Estimated clonotype richness was generally larger for naive than for memory subsets. Sampling was restricted to blood, and TCR repertoires in tissue are likely to differ from TCR repertoires in blood. The small number of donors limited the genetic and exposure-history diversity represented.

The donors were healthy, HIV-negative adults with no recently reported acute infections or vaccinations. Only Caucasian adults living in Nashville, Tennessee, USA were represented among the donors. CD4+ T cells were enriched through magnetic negative selection, after which naive cells were positively selected on CD45RA and the remaining negative fraction served as the memory subset. Blood was obtained by leukapheresis, after which PBMCs were separated by Ficoll-Histopaque density gradient centrifugation and cryopreserved in liquid nitrogen vapor phase. Purity and quantity of every magnetically sorted T cell population were checked by analytical flow cytometry. From each sorted fraction, genomic DNA was isolated and quantified by UV absorbance on a Nanodrop 2000c. For this clone: It has no known antigen specificity. One base away there is no much larger clone; base qualities are not given.

CDR1 and CDR2 (SGHRS, YFSETQ) derive from the germline V gene. The CDR3 goes from the cysteine to the phenylalanine over 15 residues. The DNA shown is the 45-base CDR3, in frame from base 1. Trimming accounts for 4 bases at V and 2 bases at J, while the number of junction bases matched to no gene is 2. Using the deep immunoSEQ assay, multiplex PCR amplified TCR CDR3 regions from genomic DNA. Extracted genomic DNA from each cell subset was spread evenly across all wells of several immunoSEQ 96-well plates, with each plate serving as a replicate. For sorted subsets, 200 to 250 ng genomic DNA, equal to 25,000 to 35,000 T cell genomes, was loaded into each replicate PCR. Purified libraries were measured with a Qubit 3.0 fluorometer, size-checked on a Bioanalyzer 2100, and measured again with the KAPA Library Quantification kit. Every immunoSEQ 96-well plate was sequenced on a dedicated single-read 150-cycle Illumina NextSeq 550 flow cell. From the authors' description of their analysis: Because the immunoSEQ output held only junctional sequences and lacked quality scores, the filtering could not match the filtering applied to full-length reads. Sequences were annotated with PyIR, a Python wrapper for IgBLAST v1.9, using IMGT germline references to assign V/J genes and CDR3. Reads were removed for weak V/J assignments (E-value above 1e-6), missing CDR3, stop codons, out-of-frame junctions, or ambiguous translated residues. V3J clonotypes were defined as sequences sharing an identical inferred V gene, J gene, and CDR3 amino acid sequence. To compute the percentage overlap between repertoires, the number of shared unique clonotypes was divided by the size of the smaller repertoire. Richness of each repertoire was evaluated using RTK rarefaction, the Chao1 estimator, and Recon v2.1 estimates of unobserved clonotypes. Generation probabilities for all TCRbeta clonotypes obtained by the gDNA method from four donors were computed using OLGA. TCRdb mirrors the immuneACCESS table, restricted to in-frame sequences. Some clones are absent from its copies; in checked studies, under half trace to an unresolved V gene, and the reason for the others is unknown. The V and J calls and clone size are taken from that table; D and trimming were inferred from the DNA. The sample table holds about 1 million clones, of which approximately 72% were seen once. The ten top clones hold 1.4% to 1.5% of the sample.

This clonotype was obtained from a man aged 18-30 years in good health. The rearranged segments are TRBV5-1 and TRBJ2-3; TRBD2 agrees with 12 junctional bases. The sequencing sample was made of memory CD4+ T cells sorted from blood. Explained via the paper, the cell subset or site label denotes: CD45RA-negative fraction. The DNA sequence reads TGCGCCAGCAGCCGGACTAGCGGGACCACAGATACGCAGTATTTT. Its amino acids are CASSRTSGTTDTQYF.